The sequence of this T cell receptor (beta chain) was determined in a study of T-cell reconstitution after alpha-beta-depleted transplantation in children. It was with unique molecular identifiers that the TCRbeta library was prepared. TCRdb used MiXCR to reprocess the PCR reads, holding one entry per CDR3 protein. The data hold 800,000 to 1,000,000 distinct CDR3 sequences, with about 29% observed a single time. This clonotype was counted between two and nine times. The CDR3 sequence is 19 residues long. Germline V lookup: CDR1 SGDLS, CDR2 YYNGEE. V dropped 4 bases and J dropped 3 bases, with 29 bases sitting between them.

This sample comprised PBMCs, mostly from graft donor cells, obtained 360 days after TCRalphabeta/CD19-depleted stem cell transplant. This sequence joins TRBV9 and TRBJ2-7, with D perhaps matching TRBD2 (6 bases). The origin of this receptor is a boy less than two years old who had a stem cell transplant for SCID, so the T cells may come from the graft donor. The chain's CDR3 is CASSPTPTANPLRGYEQYF. As DNA, the CDR3 is TGTGCCAGCAGCCCCACCCCTACGGCGAATCCCTTGCGGGGCTACGAGCAGTACTTC.